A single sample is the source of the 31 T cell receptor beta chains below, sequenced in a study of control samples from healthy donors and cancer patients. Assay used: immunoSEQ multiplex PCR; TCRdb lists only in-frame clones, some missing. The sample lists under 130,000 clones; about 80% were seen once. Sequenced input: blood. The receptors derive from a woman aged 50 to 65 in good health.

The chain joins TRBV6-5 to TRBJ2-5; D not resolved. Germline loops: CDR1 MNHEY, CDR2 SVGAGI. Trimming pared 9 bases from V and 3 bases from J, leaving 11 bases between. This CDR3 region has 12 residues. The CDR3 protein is CASSPGEETQYF. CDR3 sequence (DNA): TGTGCCAGTTCTCCGGGTGAAGAGACCCAGTACTTC.

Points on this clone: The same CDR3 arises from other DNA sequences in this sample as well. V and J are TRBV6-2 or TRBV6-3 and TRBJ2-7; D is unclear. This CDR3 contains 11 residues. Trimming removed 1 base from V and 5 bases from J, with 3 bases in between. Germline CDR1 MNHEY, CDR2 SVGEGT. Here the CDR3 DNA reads TGTGCCAGCAGTTACTTAGACGAGCAGTACTTC. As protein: CASSYLDEQYF.

DNA of the CDR3: TGTGCCAGCAGTTCCCCCCTGGACAGGGAACTCCGCGAGCAGTACTTC. Its translation: CASSSPLDRELREQYF. The V gene is TRBV27, the J gene TRBJ2-7, with 8 bases matching TRBD1. V lost 4 bases to trimming and J lost 6 bases; unmatched junction nucleotides: 14. The V gene's germline CDR1 is MNHEY and CDR2 SMNVEV (reference sequence). CDR3 length: 16 residues.

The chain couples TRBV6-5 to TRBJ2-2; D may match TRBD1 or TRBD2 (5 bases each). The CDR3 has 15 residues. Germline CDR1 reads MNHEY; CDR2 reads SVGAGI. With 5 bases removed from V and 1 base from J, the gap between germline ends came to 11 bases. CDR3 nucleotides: TGTGCCAGCAGTACTAGAGGGGTGAACACCGGGGAGCTGTTTTTT. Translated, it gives CASSTRGVNTGELFF.

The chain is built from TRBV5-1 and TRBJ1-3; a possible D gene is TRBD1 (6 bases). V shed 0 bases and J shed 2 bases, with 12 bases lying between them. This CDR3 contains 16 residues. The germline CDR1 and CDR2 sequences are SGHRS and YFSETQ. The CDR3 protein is CASSLGGRGTGNTIYF. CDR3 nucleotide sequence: TGCGCCAGCAGCTTGGGCGGCAGGGGAACTGGAAACACCATATATTTT.

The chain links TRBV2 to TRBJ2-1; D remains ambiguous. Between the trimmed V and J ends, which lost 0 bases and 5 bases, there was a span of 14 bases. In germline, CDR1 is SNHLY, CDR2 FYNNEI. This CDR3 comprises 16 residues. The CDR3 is CASSEALITTDNEQFF. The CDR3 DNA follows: TGTGCCAGCAGTGAAGCGCTTATAACCACGGACAATGAGCAGTTCTTC.

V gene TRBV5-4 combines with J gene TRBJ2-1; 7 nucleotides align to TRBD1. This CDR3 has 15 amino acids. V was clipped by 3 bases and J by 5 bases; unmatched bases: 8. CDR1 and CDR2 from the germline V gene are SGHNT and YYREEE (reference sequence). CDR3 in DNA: TGTGCCAGCAGCTCCGGGACAGCTTCAAACAATGAGCAGTTCTTC. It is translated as CASSSGTASNNEQFF.

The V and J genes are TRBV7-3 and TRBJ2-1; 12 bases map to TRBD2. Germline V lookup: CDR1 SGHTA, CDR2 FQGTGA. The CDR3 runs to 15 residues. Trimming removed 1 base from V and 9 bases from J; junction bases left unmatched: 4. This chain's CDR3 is CASSLRLAGVLEQFF. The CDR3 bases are TGTGCCAGCAGCTTAAGACTAGCGGGAGTTCTTGAGCAGTTCTTC.

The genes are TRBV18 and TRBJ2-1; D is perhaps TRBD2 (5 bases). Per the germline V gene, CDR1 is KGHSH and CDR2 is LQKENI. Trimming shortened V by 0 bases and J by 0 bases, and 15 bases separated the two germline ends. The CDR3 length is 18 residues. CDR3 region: CASSPPSATSSSYNEQFF. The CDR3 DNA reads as TGTGCCAGCTCACCACCTAGCGCGACTTCCAGCTCCTACAATGAGCAGTTCTTC. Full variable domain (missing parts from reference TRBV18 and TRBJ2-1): NAGVMQNPRHLVRRRGQEARLRCSPMKGHSHVYWYRQLPEEGLKFMVYLQKENIIDESGMPKERFSAEFPKEGPSILRIQQVVRGDSAAYFCASSPPSATSSSYNEQFFGPGTRLTVL.

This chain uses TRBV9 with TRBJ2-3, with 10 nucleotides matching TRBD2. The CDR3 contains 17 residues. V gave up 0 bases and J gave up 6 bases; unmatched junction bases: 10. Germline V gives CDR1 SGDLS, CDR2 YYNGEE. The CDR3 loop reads CASSVASSGRRSDTQYF. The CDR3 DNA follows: TGTGCCAGCAGCGTAGCTTCTAGCGGGAGACGGTCGGATACGCAGTATTTT. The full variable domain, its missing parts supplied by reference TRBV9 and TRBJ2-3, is DSGVTQTPKHLITATGQRVTLRCSPRSGDLSVYWYQQSLDQGLQFLIQYYNGEERAKGNILERFSAQQFPDLHSELNLSSLELGDSALYFCASSVASSGRRSDTQYFGPGTRLTVL.

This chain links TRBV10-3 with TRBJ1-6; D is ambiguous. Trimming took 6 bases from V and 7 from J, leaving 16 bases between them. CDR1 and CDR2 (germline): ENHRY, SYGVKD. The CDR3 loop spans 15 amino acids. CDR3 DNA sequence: TGTGCCATCAGGCCGGGCCTCGAAGGGAATTCACCCCTCCACTTT. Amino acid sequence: CAIRPGLEGNSPLHF.

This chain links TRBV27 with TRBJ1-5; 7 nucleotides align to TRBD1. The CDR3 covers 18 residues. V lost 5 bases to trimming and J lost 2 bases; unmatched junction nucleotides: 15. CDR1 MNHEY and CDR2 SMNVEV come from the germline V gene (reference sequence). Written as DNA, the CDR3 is TGTGCCAGCAGTCCCCGGGGGCAGGGGGTTTCTGGCAATCAGCCCCAGCATTTT. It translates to CASSPRGQGVSGNQPQHF.

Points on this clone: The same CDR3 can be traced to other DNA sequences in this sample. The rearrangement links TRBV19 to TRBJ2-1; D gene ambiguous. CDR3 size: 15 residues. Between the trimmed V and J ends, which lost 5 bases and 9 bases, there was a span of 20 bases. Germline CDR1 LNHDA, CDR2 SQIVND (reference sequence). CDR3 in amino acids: CASSGSVPTFGEQFF. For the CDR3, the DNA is TGTGCCAGTAGTGGTTCGGTACCTACCTTTGGTGAGCAGTTCTTC.

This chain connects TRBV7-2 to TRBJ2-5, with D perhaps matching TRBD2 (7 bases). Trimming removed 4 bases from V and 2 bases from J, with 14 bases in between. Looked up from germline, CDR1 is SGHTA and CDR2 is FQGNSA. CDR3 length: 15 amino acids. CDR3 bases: TGTGCCAGCAGCTCGGGGGGCCGGGGGCAAGAGACCCAGTACTTC. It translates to CASSSGGRGQETQYF.

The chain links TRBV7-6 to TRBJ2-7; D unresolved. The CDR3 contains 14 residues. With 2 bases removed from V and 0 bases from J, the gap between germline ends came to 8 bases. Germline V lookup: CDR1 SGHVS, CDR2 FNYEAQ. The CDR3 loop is CASSLLLGSYEQYF. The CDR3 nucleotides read TGTGCCAGCAGCTTACTGCTGGGCTCCTACGAGCAGTACTTC.

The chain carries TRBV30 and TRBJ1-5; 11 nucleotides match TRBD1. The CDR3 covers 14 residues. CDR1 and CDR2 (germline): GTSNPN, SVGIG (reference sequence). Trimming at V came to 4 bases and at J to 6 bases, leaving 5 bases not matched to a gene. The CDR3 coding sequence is TGTGCCTGGATGGGACAGGGGGGAAGTCAGCCCCAGCATTTT. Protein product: CAWMGQGGSQPQHF.

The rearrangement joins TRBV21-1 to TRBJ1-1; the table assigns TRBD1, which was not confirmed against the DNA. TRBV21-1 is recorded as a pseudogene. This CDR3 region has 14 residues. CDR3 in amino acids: CASSKELASTEAFF. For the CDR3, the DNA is TGTGCCAGCAGCAAAGAATTGGCCAGCACTGAAGCTTTCTTT.

The CDR3 DNA reads TGTGCCAGCAGTTACGGGACAGGGTACGATGAGCAGTTCTTC. Its protein product is CASSYGTGYDEQFF. The V and J genes are TRBV6-5 and TRBJ2-1; 9 nucleotides align to TRBD1. Trimming removed 2 bases from V and 8 bases from J; junction bases left unmatched: 4. The CDR3 extends over 14 amino acids. The germline gives CDR1 MNHEY, CDR2 SVGAGI.

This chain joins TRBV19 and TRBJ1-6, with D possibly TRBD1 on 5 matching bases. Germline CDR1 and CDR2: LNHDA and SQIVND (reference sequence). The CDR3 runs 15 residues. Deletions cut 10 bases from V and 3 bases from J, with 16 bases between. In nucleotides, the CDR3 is TGTGCCACTAATGAGGAGGACAACTATAATTCACCCCTCCACTTT. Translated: CATNEEDNYNSPLHF.

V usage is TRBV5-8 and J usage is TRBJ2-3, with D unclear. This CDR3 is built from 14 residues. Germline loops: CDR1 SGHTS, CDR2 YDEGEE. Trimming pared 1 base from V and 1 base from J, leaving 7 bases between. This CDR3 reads CASSLTERTDTQYF. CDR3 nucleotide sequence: TGTGCCAGCAGCTTGACAGAACGCACAGATACGCAGTATTTT.

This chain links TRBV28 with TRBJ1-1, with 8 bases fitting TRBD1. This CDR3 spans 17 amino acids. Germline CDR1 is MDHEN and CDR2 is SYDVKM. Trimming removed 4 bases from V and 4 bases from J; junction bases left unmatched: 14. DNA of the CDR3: TGTGCCAGCAGTTCCTTGACTGGACAGGGAGCGGGCACTGAAGCTTTCTTT. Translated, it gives CASSSLTGQGAGTEAFF.

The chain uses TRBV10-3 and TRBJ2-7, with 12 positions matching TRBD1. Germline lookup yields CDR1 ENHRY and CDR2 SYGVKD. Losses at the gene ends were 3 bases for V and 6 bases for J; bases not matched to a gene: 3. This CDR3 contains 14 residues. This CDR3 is CAISDRGQGAEQYF. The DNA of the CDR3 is TGTGCCATCAGTGACCGGGGACAGGGGGCCGAGCAGTACTTC.

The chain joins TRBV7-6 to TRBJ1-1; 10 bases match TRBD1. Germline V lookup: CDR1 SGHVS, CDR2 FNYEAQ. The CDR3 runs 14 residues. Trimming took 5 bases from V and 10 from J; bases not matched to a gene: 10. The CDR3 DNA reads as TGTGCCAGCAGCCCCAGACAGGGGGCTCAAGCAGCTTTCTTT. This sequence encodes CASSPRQGAQAAFF.

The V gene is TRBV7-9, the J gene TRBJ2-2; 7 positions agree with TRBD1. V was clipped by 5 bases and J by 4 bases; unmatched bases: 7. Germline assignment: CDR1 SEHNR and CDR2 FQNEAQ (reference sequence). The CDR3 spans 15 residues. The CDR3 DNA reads TGTGCCAGCAGCAAACTTACAGGGGCCACCGGGGAGCTGTTTTTT. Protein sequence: CASSKLTGATGELFF.

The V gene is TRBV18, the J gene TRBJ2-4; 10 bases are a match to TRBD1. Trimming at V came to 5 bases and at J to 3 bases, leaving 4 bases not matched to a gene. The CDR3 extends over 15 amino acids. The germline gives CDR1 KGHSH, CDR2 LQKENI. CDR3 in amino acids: CASSGDRGIKNIQYF. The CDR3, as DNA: TGTGCCAGCTCAGGGGACAGGGGAATCAAAAACATTCAGTACTTC. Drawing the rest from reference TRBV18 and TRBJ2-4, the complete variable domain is NAGVMQNPRHLVRRRGQEARLRCSPMKGHSHVYWYRQLPEEGLKFMVYLQKENIIDESGMPKERFSAEFPKEGPSILRIQQVVRGDSAAYFCASSGDRGIKNIQYFGAGTRLSVL.

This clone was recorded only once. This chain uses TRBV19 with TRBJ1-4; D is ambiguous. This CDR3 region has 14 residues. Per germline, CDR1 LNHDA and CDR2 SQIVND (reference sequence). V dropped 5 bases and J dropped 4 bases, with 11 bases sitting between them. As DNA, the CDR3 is TGTGCCAGTAGTTTCGGCGGTGATAATGAAAAACTGTTTTTT. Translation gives CASSFGGDNEKLFF.

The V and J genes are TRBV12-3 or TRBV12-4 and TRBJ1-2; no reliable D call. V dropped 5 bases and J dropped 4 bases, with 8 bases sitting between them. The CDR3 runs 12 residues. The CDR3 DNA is TGTGCCAGCAGTATAAGTATCTATGGCTACACCTTC. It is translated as CASSISIYGYTF.

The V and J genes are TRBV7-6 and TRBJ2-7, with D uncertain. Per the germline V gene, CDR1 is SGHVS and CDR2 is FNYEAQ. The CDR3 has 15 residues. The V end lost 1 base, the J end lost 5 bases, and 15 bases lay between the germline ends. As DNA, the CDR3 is TGTGCCAGCAGCTTAGATGTGGGCAGGAACGACGAGCAGTACTTC. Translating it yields CASSLDVGRNDEQYF.

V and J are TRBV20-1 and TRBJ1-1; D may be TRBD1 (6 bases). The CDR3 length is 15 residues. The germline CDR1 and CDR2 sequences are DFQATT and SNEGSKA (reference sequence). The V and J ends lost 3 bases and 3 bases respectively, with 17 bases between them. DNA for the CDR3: TGCAGTGCTAGTGGGGGCTTGGTATGGGACACTGAAGCTTTCTTT. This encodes CSASGGLVWDTEAFF.

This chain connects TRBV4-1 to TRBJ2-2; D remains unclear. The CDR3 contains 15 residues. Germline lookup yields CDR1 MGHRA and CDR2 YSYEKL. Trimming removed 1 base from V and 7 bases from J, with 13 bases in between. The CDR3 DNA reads TGCGCCAGCAGCCAAGCGAGGTTCGTGGACGGGGAGCTGTTTTTT. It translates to CASSQARFVDGELFF.

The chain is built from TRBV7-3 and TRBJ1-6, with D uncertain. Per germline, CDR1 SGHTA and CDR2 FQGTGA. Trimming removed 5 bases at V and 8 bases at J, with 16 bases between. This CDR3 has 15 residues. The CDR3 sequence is CASSLSGRSDSPLHF. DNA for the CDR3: TGTGCCAGCAGCCTCTCGGGGAGGTCGGATTCACCCCTCCACTTT. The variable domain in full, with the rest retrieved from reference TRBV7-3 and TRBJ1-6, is GAGVSQTPSNKVTEKGKYVELRCDPISGHTALYWYRQSLGQGPEFLIYFQGTGAADDSGLPNDRFFAVRPEGSVSTLKIQRTERGDSAVYLCASSLSGRSDSPLHFGNGTRLTVT.